This T cell receptor beta chain comes out of a study of blood T cell repertoires in COVID-19. At the level of the study: Samples came from the United States, Italy and Spain, spanning acute and convalescent COVID-19. In each case, the material was cDNA or gDNA derived from T cells, B-cell-depleted T cells, or PBMCs.

Original data processing: Cell counts per sample came from amplifying reference gene primers. Only in-frame clones appear in the TCRdb table, and some are missing; sequencing was by immunoSEQ multiplex PCR. V and J calls and clone size come straight from that table; D and trimming were deduced from the DNA. The data hold 75,000 to 100,000 clones, with approximately 87% observed a single time. CDR3 length equals 15 residues. V shed 4 bases and J shed 4 bases, with 16 bases lying between them. Germline CDR1 is LNHDA and CDR2 is SQIVND (reference sequence). The rearrangement joins TRBV19 to TRBJ1-2; tentatively, D is TRBD1 (5 bases). Sequencing was carried out using peripheral blood. The source of this sequence is a human donor in a cohort sampled during active COVID-19. The CDR3 DNA is TGTGCCAGTAGTAGCCGGGACGGAGGGTTCTATGGCTACACCTTC. Translation gives CASSSRDGGFYGYTF.